The 25 T cell receptor beta chains below were found in one sample sequenced in a study of cytomegalovirus exposure and HLA in healthy donors (dated by TCRdb to 2016 to 2017). The library was prepared using the immunoSEQ multiplex PCR assay. For the multiplex PCR, a mixture combining 60 forward primers for TCR Vbeta segments and 13 reverse primers for TCR Jbeta segments was used. TCRdb took this table from immuneACCESS and kept in-frame rearrangements with V and J called. Such tables lack part of the clones; where checked against another copy, unresolved V genes explain under half of the gap, and the rest is unexplained. The sample table lists approximately 120,000 clones, 17% of them with a count of one. The ten largest clones take up less than 3.5% of the sample. Sequenced sample: PBMCs. The receptor source for this set is a female donor in good health and CMV-seropositive.

The J gene is TRBJ1-1, the V gene TRBV14, with 7 nucleotides matching TRBD1. CDR3 length: 15 amino acids. Germline CDR1 SGHDN, CDR2 FVKESK. The V and J ends lost 5 bases and 4 bases, in that order; junction bases with no gene match: 10. CDR3 nucleotides: TGTGCCAGCAGCGTTCAGACAGGGTGGACCACTGAAGCTTTCTTT. Protein product: CASSVQTGWTTEAFF. The full variable domain, its missing parts supplied by reference TRBV14 and TRBJ1-1, is EAGVTQFPSHSVIEKGQTVTLRCDPISGHDNLYWYRRVMGKEIKFLLHFVKESKQDESGMPNNRFLAERTGGTYSTLKVQPAELEDSGVYFCASSVQTGWTTEAFFGQGTRLTVV.

This clone came up a few times. The rearrangement uses TRBV27 and TRBJ2-7; 13 bases fit TRBD2. V dropped 5 bases and J dropped 5; count of bases not matched to a gene: 9. This CDR3 has 16 amino acids. Germline V gene data show CDR1 as MNHEY and CDR2 as SMNVEV (reference sequence). The CDR3, as DNA: TGTGCCAGCAGTGTTCGGACTAGCGGGAGTTCGGACGAGCAGTACTTC. It yields the protein CASSVRTSGSSDEQYF.

In its sample, this clone was seen a few times. This chain connects TRBV28 to TRBJ1-1, with D possibly being TRBD1 (5 bases). The CDR3 runs 13 residues. The ends were cut back, 3 bases at V and 10 bases at J, with 15 bases in the middle. CDR1 is MDHEN and CDR2 is SYDVKM in the germline V gene. In DNA form, the CDR3 reads TGTGCCAGCAGTTTGGGGTCGGACGGGGGAGCTTTCTTT. Protein product: CASSLGSDGGAFF.

This chain links TRBV29-1 with TRBJ2-7; D ambiguous. With 3 bases removed from V and 4 bases from J, the gap between germline ends came to 10 bases. CDR1 is SQVTM and CDR2 is ANQGSEA in the germline V gene. CDR3 length equals 12 residues. CDR3 amino acids: CSVETPRYEQYF. The CDR3 bases are TGCAGCGTTGAGACCCCTAGGTACGAGCAGTACTTC.

This clone showed up just a few times. The gene calls are TRBV9 and TRBJ2-1, with D maybe TRBD2 (5 bases). The CDR3 is 15 amino acids. V was shortened by 0 bases and J by 5 bases, with 12 bases between the two germline ends. CDR1 SGDLS and CDR2 YYNGEE come from the germline V gene. The CDR3 nucleotides read TGTGCCAGCAGCGTAGCGGGGAACCCCCACAATGAGCAGTTCTTC. It is translated as CASSVAGNPHNEQFF.

Only a few counts were recorded for this clone. The genes are TRBV4-2 and TRBJ2-5; the D gene is possibly TRBD2 (6 bases). Germline V CDR1 and CDR2: LGHNA, YNFKEQ. The CDR3 spans 15 residues. Trimming stripped 2 bases from V and 4 bases from J, with 14 bases between. The CDR3 coding sequence is TGTGCCAGCAGCCAACTTACCGCCGGGGGAGAGACCCAGTACTTC. Protein: CASSQLTAGGETQYF.

The CDR3: CASSQDSGGGVYEQYF. In DNA, the CDR3 is TGTGCCAGCAGCCAAGATAGCGGCGGGGGCGTCTACGAGCAGTACTTC. The V and J genes are TRBV4-2 and TRBJ2-7; D might be TRBD2 (7 bases). Germline V gene lookup returns CDR1 LGHNA and CDR2 YNFKEQ. The CDR3 extends over 16 amino acids. Trimming pared 0 bases from V and 3 bases from J, leaving 15 bases between.

As concerns this clone: One end of the junction fails to match germline, which may point to a read error. The same CDR3 is also encoded by other DNA sequences in this sample. The chain combines TRBV5-4 with TRBJ1-1; 7 bases line up with TRBD1. The CDR3 has 14 amino acids. Germline CDR1 is SGHNT and CDR2 is YYREEE (reference sequence). CDR3 in amino acids: CASSRQGEISEAFF. The CDR3 DNA reads as TGCGCCAGCAGCCGACAGGGAGAAATATCTGAAGCTTTCTTT.

This clone was detected a few times. The chain is built from TRBV27 and TRBJ1-2; D not certain. The ends were cut back, 5 bases at V and 4 bases at J, with 17 bases in the middle. Germline lookup yields CDR1 MNHEY and CDR2 SMNVEV (reference sequence). The CDR3 contains 15 residues. CDR3 nucleotides: TGTGCCAGCAGTGGAGGGAGTAGGGTCCCCTATGGCTACACCTTC. Amino acids: CASSGGSRVPYGYTF.

The rearrangement uses TRBV9 and TRBJ2-7; TRBD2 agrees at 7 bases. Trimming at V came to 0 bases and at J to 3 bases, leaving 9 bases not matched to a gene. The CDR3 spans 16 residues. Germline lookup yields CDR1 SGDLS and CDR2 YYNGEE. The CDR3 coding sequence is TGTGCCAGCAGCGTAGGGGGAGGGCCGGCGGGCTACGAGCAGTACTTC. Residues: CASSVGGGPAGYEQYF.

The chain couples TRBV9 to TRBJ2-7; a possible D gene is TRBD2 (6 bases). V was trimmed by 6 bases and J by 6 bases, leaving 16 bases between them. Germline V gives CDR1 SGDLS, CDR2 YYNGEE. The CDR3 length is 13 residues. CDR3 in amino acids: CASTPMEGSEQYF. CDR3 nucleotide sequence: TGTGCCAGCACCCCAATGGAGGGCAGCGAGCAGTACTTC.

The sample holds a few counts of this clone. This chain uses TRBV7-8 with TRBJ2-5; 7 bases match TRBD2. The CDR3 runs to 16 residues. V trimming: 0 bases; J trimming: 1 base; junction bases outside the gene matches: 5. CDR1 and CDR2 from the germline V gene are SGHVS and FQNEAQ. Here the CDR3 DNA reads TGTGCCAGCAGCTTAGCTTCTAGCGGAACCCAAGAGACCCAGTACTTC. This codes for CASSLASSGTQETQYF. The full variable domain, in which reference TRBV7-8 and TRBJ2-5 provide the parts outside the CDR3, is GAGVSQSPRYKVAKRGQDVALRCDPISGHVSLFWYQQALGQGPEFLTYFQNEAQLDKSGLPSDRFFAERPEGSVSTLKIQRTQQEDSAVYLCASSLASSGTQETQYFGPGTRLLVL.

V usage is TRBV6-1 and J usage is TRBJ2-5, with a weak D call TRBD1 (6 bases). Germline loops: CDR1 MNHNS, CDR2 SASEGT. The CDR3 consists of 14 residues. The ends were cut back, 1 base at V and 4 bases at J, with 10 bases in the middle. As DNA, the CDR3 is TGTGCCAGCAGTGAAGGGGGGCTCGCAGAGACCCAGTACTTC. Translation gives CASSEGGLAETQYF.

The rearrangement links TRBV4-1 to TRBJ1-2; possibly TRBD1 for D (6 bases). Trimming removed 0 bases from V and 8 bases from J, with 10 bases in between. Germline V gives CDR1 MGHRA, CDR2 YSYEKL. This CDR3 is 13 amino acids long. The CDR3, as DNA: TGCGCCAGCAGCCAAGATGGTAGGGGGGGCTACACCTTC. Its protein product is CASSQDGRGGYTF.

V and J are TRBV9 and TRBJ2-7, with TRBD1 matching 10 bases. J was trimmed by 0 bases and V by 4 bases; bases with no gene match: 4. Germline V lookup: CDR1 SGDLS, CDR2 YYNGEE. This CDR3 comprises 15 residues. As DNA, the CDR3 is TGTGCCAGCAGCCCCGGGACAGGGGTCTCCTACGAGCAGTACTTC. Residues: CASSPGTGVSYEQYF. The full variable domain, rest sourced from reference TRBV9 and TRBJ2-7, is DSGVTQTPKHLITATGQRVTLRCSPRSGDLSVYWYQQSLDQGLQFLIQYYNGEERAKGNILERFSAQQFPDLHSELNLSSLELGDSALYFCASSPGTGVSYEQYFGPGTRLTVT.

On this clone: The junction departs from the called germline gene at one end, perhaps through a read error. The chain uses TRBV2 and TRBJ2-1; 7 nucleotides match TRBD1. This CDR3 comprises 14 residues. Germline V gene sequence: CDR1 SNHLY, CDR2 FYNNEI. The CDR3 is CASSAFTGDNEQLF. As DNA, the CDR3 is TGTGCCAGCAGCGCTTTCACAGGGGACAATGAGCAGCTCTTC.

V usage is TRBV2 and J usage is TRBJ1-1; no clear D. In germline, CDR1 is SNHLY, CDR2 FYNNEI. Trimming left V 3 bases short and J 8 bases short, with 16 bases between. CDR3 size: 14 residues. This CDR3 reads CASSDGLNPQEAFF. The CDR3 DNA reads TGTGCCAGCAGTGATGGCCTCAACCCCCAAGAAGCTTTCTTT.

This clone was seen only a few times. The J gene is TRBJ1-1, the V gene TRBV23-1, with D hard to call. TRBV23-1 is filed as an ORF, its function uncertain. CDR3 length: 10 amino acids. V was cut by 5 bases and J by 11 bases, with 9 bases left in between. The CDR3 loop is CASSSLLAFF. CDR3 sequence (DNA): TGCGCCAGCAGTTCGCTATTGGCTTTCTTT.

The rearrangement joins TRBV5-1 to TRBJ1-4; D gene uncertain. Between the trimmed V and J ends, which lost 4 bases and 8 bases, there was a span of 15 bases. This CDR3 region has 14 residues. Per the germline V gene, CDR1 is SGHRS and CDR2 is YFSETQ. DNA for the CDR3: TGCGCCAGCAGCGATGGGTGGGAGGAAGAAAAACTGTTTTTT. Translating gives CASSDGWEEEKLFF.

This chain joins TRBV19 and TRBJ2-6, with D perhaps matching TRBD1 (5 bases). Germline V lookup: CDR1 LNHDA, CDR2 SQIVND (reference sequence). The CDR3 totals 14 residues. Trimming stripped 5 bases from V and 6 bases from J, with 11 bases between. The DNA for the CDR3 is TGTGCCAGTAGTGAACAGGCGGCGGCCAACGTCCTGACTTTC. Translating it yields CASSEQAAANVLTF.

The genes are TRBV29-1 and TRBJ1-5; D not certain. Deletions cut 4 bases from V and 1 base from J, with 8 bases between. The CDR3 consists of 13 residues. Germline V gene data show CDR1 as SQVTM and CDR2 as ANQGSEA. CDR3 sequence: CSVGAGSNQPQHF. The CDR3 DNA follows: TGCAGCGTTGGGGCGGGAAGCAATCAGCCCCAGCATTTT.

The genes are TRBV28 and TRBJ2-1; D is uncertain. The CDR3 is made up of 12 amino acids. V was cut by 6 bases and J by 12 bases, with 15 bases left in between. CDR1 MDHEN and CDR2 SYDVKM come from the germline V gene. CDR3 coding DNA: TGTGCCAGCAGACCCTGGGCGAAAGGGCAGTTCTTC. Amino acids: CASRPWAKGQFF.

This clone turned up a few times. V gene TRBV5-4 combines with J gene TRBJ1-4; 7 positions agree with TRBD1. V trimming: 2 bases; J trimming: 2 bases; junction bases outside the gene matches: 3. Germline CDR1 is SGHNT and CDR2 is YYREEE (reference sequence). The CDR3 runs to 15 residues. For the CDR3, the DNA is TGTGCCAGCAGCTTCCGGGACAGCACTAATGAAAAACTGTTTTTT. Residues: CASSFRDSTNEKLFF.

This sequence joins TRBV4-3 and TRBJ1-5; maybe TRBD1 (5 bases). The length of the CDR3 is 15 residues. Germline lookup yields CDR1 LGHNA and CDR2 YSLEER. Trimming removed 0 bases from V and 6 bases from J, with 12 bases in between. CDR3 sequence reads: CASSQDRDIAQPQHF. CDR3 sequence (DNA): TGCGCCAGCAGCCAAGACAGGGATATAGCTCAGCCCCAGCATTTT.

This rearrangement joins TRBV10-2 to TRBJ1-2, with 7 bases aligning to TRBD1. Germline trimming cut 3 bases from V and 4 bases from J; bases unmatched to any gene: 2. CDR3 length: 13 residues. Germline CDR1 reads WSHSY; CDR2 reads SAAADI. This CDR3 reads CASSDDRAYGYTF. The CDR3 bases are TGCGCCAGCAGTGACGACAGGGCCTATGGCTACACCTTC.